The clone carrying this T cell receptor beta chain was found many times. Its target is not known. This sample stems from a study of T cell repertoires in cytomegalovirus infection. The length of the CDR3 is 17 residues. Unmatched junction bases numbered 8, after V lost 4 bases and J lost 4 bases. CDR1 and CDR2 from the germline V gene are MNHEY and SMNVEV (reference sequence). In TCRdb, the reads were re-called with MiXCR into one record per CDR3 protein. Among 560,000 or so distinct CDR3 sequences listed, more than 15% were seen once. Findings of the study overall: Across the ex vivo response, the dominant clonotypes were HLA-C-restricted CMV-specific TCR beta clonotypes.

The sequence derives from a human donor in good health (CMV status not recorded). Some clones in this sample may be carry-over from other donors' samples. Input material: CD8+ T cells from PBMCs. This chain connects TRBV27 to TRBJ2-3; 13 bases agree with TRBD2. CDR3 protein: CASSSSPTSGRADTQYF. CDR3 nucleotide sequence: TGTGCCAGCAGTTCATCCCCCACTAGCGGGAGGGCAGATACGCAGTATTTT.